Listed here are 32 T cell receptor beta chains from one sample, sequenced in a study of T cells expressing NK-cell markers. TCRdb reprocessed the 5' RACE reads; each CDR3 protein has one entry and no DNA is given. The repertoire table contains roughly 300,000 distinct CDR3 sequences. Sequenced sample: blood T cells: a sorted CD56 or NKG2C T cell subset, CD4+ or CD8+ T cells, or bulk PBMC T cells (not recorded which). These TCRs come from a woman aged 18 to 75 in good health.

The V and J genes are TRBV28 and TRBJ2-1; TCRdb's D call of TRBD1 is untestable without DNA. This CDR3 region has 16 residues. Germline V CDR1 and CDR2: MDHEN, SYDVKM. CDR3 loop: CASRPLMANSYNEQFF.

The rearrangement uses TRBV6-2 or TRBV6-3 and TRBJ1-1; the TCRdb call, TRBD1, lacks DNA for checking. The germline CDR1 and CDR2 sequences are MNHEY and SVGEGT. CDR3 size: 15 residues. The CDR3 loop is CASTDRRGWDTEAFF.

The rearrangement joins TRBV7-9 to TRBJ1-4. This CDR3 has 14 amino acids. Per the germline V gene, CDR1 is SEHNR and CDR2 is FQNEAQ (reference sequence). The CDR3: CASSLSATNEKLFF.

The genes are TRBV30 and TRBJ1-6; TCRdb lists TRBD1, though no DNA is available to test this call. CDR1 is GTSNPN and CDR2 is SVGIG in the germline V gene (reference sequence). This CDR3 is 12 amino acids long. CDR3 sequence reads: CAWKGLGEPLHF.

The chain employs TRBV29-1 and TRBJ2-5. Germline-derived CDR1 and CDR2 are SQVTM and ANQGSEA. The CDR3 runs 12 residues. CDR3 loop: CSVGRPQETQYF.

The chain recombines TRBV10-1 with TRBJ1-1; TCRdb indicates TRBD1, and absent DNA this call remains unverified. CDR3 length equals 15 residues. Germline CDR1 reads WNHNN; CDR2 reads SYGVQD (reference sequence). Here the CDR3 reads CASSDTGPLDTEAFF.

V gene TRBV12-3 or TRBV12-4 combines with J gene TRBJ2-1; the TCRdb D gene call, TRBD2, has no DNA to confirm it. The CDR3 contains 11 residues. The CDR3 sequence: CASSSGTSELF.

The chain links TRBV18 to TRBJ2-5. CDR3 length: 13 residues. Per the germline V gene, CDR1 is KGHSH and CDR2 is LQKENI. CDR3 protein: CASSPVPQGTQYF.

This CDR3 is CASNRPPSYNEQFF. The chain has TRBV28 and TRBJ2-1; TCRdb selects TRBD1, and the lack of DNA leaves this call unchecked. CDR1 MDHEN and CDR2 SYDVKM come from the germline V gene. The CDR3 sequence is 14 residues long.

This chain links TRBV12-5 with TRBJ2-7; TCRdb gives TRBD2 as the D gene, but with no DNA this cannot be confirmed. Germline V gene lookup returns CDR1 LGHNT and CDR2 FRNRAP. The CDR3 consists of 16 residues. The CDR3 loop is CASGLPPTGGSYEQYF.

The CDR3 reads CASSQRTSGRHYEQYF. The chain employs TRBV12-3 or TRBV12-4 and TRBJ2-7; TCRdb's D call of TRBD2 is untestable without DNA. There are 16 residues in the CDR3.

The rearrangement links TRBV12-3 or TRBV12-4 to TRBJ2-7; TCRdb returns TRBD1, unconfirmable since there is no DNA. This CDR3 contains 15 residues. The CDR3 loop reads CASSFFRVKYYEQYF.

The V and J genes are TRBV29-1 and TRBJ2-1; the D call of TRBD1 rests on TCRdb alone, since no DNA is present to check it. The CDR3 runs 13 residues. CDR1 and CDR2 from the germline V gene are SQVTM and ANQGSEA. The chain's CDR3 is CSGGTGKQGEQFF.

The CDR3 reads CASSLAVRQRNEQYF. The chain uses TRBV12-3 or TRBV12-4 and TRBJ2-7. The CDR3 is made up of 15 amino acids.

The chain joins TRBV6-2 or TRBV6-3 to TRBJ2-1; the TCRdb call, TRBD2, lacks DNA for checking. CDR1 MNHEY and CDR2 SVGEGT come from the germline V gene. This CDR3 has 14 residues. The CDR3 is CASSWTSGGGEQFF.

This chain uses TRBV3-1 with TRBJ1-1; as DNA is missing, the TRBD1 call by TCRdb cannot be tested. Germline V gene sequence: CDR1 LGHDT, CDR2 YNNKEL (reference sequence). The CDR3 is 15 amino acids. The CDR3 here is CASSPRDRDRTEAFF.

This chain links TRBV5-1 with TRBJ1-3. Germline CDR1 reads SGHRS; CDR2 reads YFSETQ. The CDR3 contains 14 residues. The chain's CDR3 is CASSQDSSGNTIYF.

The chain recombines TRBV7-2 with TRBJ1-1. There are 13 residues in the CDR3. Germline CDR1 reads SGHTA; CDR2 reads FQGNSA. The CDR3 loop reads CASSSQTNTEAFF.

This chain connects TRBV14 to TRBJ2-7; no DNA is available, so the TRBD1 call from TCRdb remains unchecked. The CDR3 sequence is 15 residues long. In germline, CDR1 is SGHDN, CDR2 FVKESK. The CDR3 is CASSHWGTGNYEQYF.

The chain employs TRBV6-2 or TRBV6-3 and TRBJ2-3. The CDR3 totals 13 residues. The germline V gene has CDR1 MNHEY and CDR2 SVGEGT. The CDR3 protein is CASRVYSPDTQYF.

This sequence joins TRBV24-1 and TRBJ2-3; absent DNA, TCRdb's TRBD2 call cannot be checked. Germline values: CDR1 KGHDR, CDR2 SFDVKD. The CDR3 extends over 18 amino acids. CDR3 protein: CATSDLPGLAGATDTQYF.

The J gene is TRBJ2-2, the V gene TRBV18. The CDR3 runs to 14 residues. The germline V gene has CDR1 KGHSH and CDR2 LQKENI. The CDR3 loop reads CASSPEDRTGELFF. The full variable domain, completed using reference TRBV18 and TRBJ2-2, is NAGVMQNPRHLVRRRGQEARLRCSPMKGHSHVYWYRQLPEEGLKFMVYLQKENIIDESGMPKERFSAEFPKEGPSILRIQQVVRGDSAAYFCASSPEDRTGELFFGEGSRLTVL.

The V call is TRBV5-4, the J call TRBJ2-1. This CDR3 is built from 16 residues. Germline CDR1 and CDR2: SGHNT and YYREEE (reference sequence). Here the CDR3 reads CASSLGLGSRYNEQFF.

The chain joins TRBV20-1 to TRBJ1-4; without DNA, the TCRdb call of TRBD1 cannot be checked. The CDR3 consists of 14 residues. In germline, CDR1 is DFQATT, CDR2 SNEGSKA (reference sequence). Here the CDR3 reads CSASLTGPVEKLFF.

The V call is TRBV10-3, the J call TRBJ2-3; the D gene TCRdb calls, TRBD1, cannot be checked with no DNA. CDR3 size: 14 residues. The V gene's germline CDR1 is ENHRY and CDR2 SYGVKD. The CDR3 protein is CAISAPGGTDTQYF.

The chain carries TRBV5-1 and TRBJ2-3; TCRdb's D call of TRBD2 is untestable without DNA. The germline CDR1 and CDR2 sequences are SGHRS and YFSETQ. This CDR3 has 20 residues. CDR3: CASSSPSESGGVPSTDTQYF.

The chain combines TRBV6-2 or TRBV6-3 with TRBJ2-1; TCRdb proposes TRBD2, but this gene call is untestable without DNA. Per germline, CDR1 MNHEY and CDR2 SVGEGT. There are 16 residues in the CDR3. The CDR3 region is CASSHPYEPEVNEQFF.

The V call is TRBV29-1, the J call TRBJ2-3; TCRdb lists TRBD1, though no DNA is available to test this call. CDR1 and CDR2 (germline): SQVTM, ANQGSEA. The CDR3 totals 16 residues. CDR3 in amino acids: CSVGGTGLHHTDTQYF.

This rearrangement joins TRBV7-9 to TRBJ2-1; TCRdb outputs TRBD1, but without DNA this stays unchecked. The CDR3 totals 17 residues. The germline V gene has CDR1 SEHNR and CDR2 FQNEAQ (reference sequence). The CDR3 loop reads CASSSGTGPYSYNEQFF.

The J gene is TRBJ2-3, the V gene TRBV4-3; TCRdb's assignment of TRBD1 cannot be checked, as there is no DNA. The CDR3 covers 16 residues. Germline loops: CDR1 LGHNA, CDR2 YSLEER. The CDR3: CASSPAGASSTDTQYF.

This chain connects TRBV5-6 to TRBJ2-7; TCRdb gives TRBD2 as the D gene, but with no DNA this cannot be confirmed. Germline loops: CDR1 SGHDT, CDR2 YYEEEE. The CDR3 runs to 15 residues. This CDR3 is CASTLGAGGPYEQYF.

The gene calls are TRBV7-2 and TRBJ2-6. Germline CDR1 and CDR2: SGHTA and FQGNSA. The CDR3 totals 14 residues. The CDR3: CASSLTPGANVLTF.